This is a list of T cell receptor beta chains from one sample in a study of blood T cell repertoires in COVID-19. Repertoires were generated with immunoSEQ multiplex PCR, while TCRdb's copy carries only in-frame clones and drops some. In the table there are about 250,000 clones, around 90% of which are singletons. The source material was peripheral blood. The receptors originated from a man aged 18-30 years with active or convalescent COVID-19. Each CDR3 is given with its conserved first and last residue. Fields, in order: clone size, J gene, D gene, CDR3 length, V gene, CDR3 protein, CDR3 DNA. A D gene is named only where the DNA matches it firmly. Some rows have no size entry. The others give once, few or many, or a class for an expanded clone.

abundance: NA; j_gene: TRBJ1-6; d_gene: TRBD1; len: 14; v_gene: TRBV9; CDR3aa: CASSGQGGNSPLHF; CDR3nt: TGTGCCAGCAGCGGACAGGGCGGCAATTCACCCCTCCACTTT
abundance: NA; j_gene: TRBJ2-7; d_gene: TRBD1; len: 16; v_gene: TRBV28; CDR3aa: CASSLFGTDTTYEQYF; CDR3nt: TGTGCCAGCAGTTTATTCGGGACAGATACTACCTACGAGCAGTACTTC
abundance: NA; j_gene: TRBJ1-1; d_gene: TRBD1; len: 13; v_gene: TRBV29-1; CDR3aa: CSVQTGGNTEAFF; CDR3nt: TGCAGCGTTCAGACAGGGGGGAACACTGAAGCTTTCTTT
abundance: NA; j_gene: TRBJ2-2; d_gene: NA; len: 16; v_gene: TRBV7-2; CDR3aa: CASSLARSGWTGELFF; CDR3nt: TGTGCCAGCAGCTTAGCGCGCTCAGGGTGGACCGGGGAGCTGTTTTTT
abundance: once; j_gene: TRBJ2-5; d_gene: TRBD2; len: 15; v_gene: TRBV27; CDR3aa: CASSLSIAGGETQYF; CDR3nt: TGTGCCAGCAGTTTATCGATAGCGGGGGGAGAGACCCAGTACTTC
abundance: once; j_gene: TRBJ1-4; d_gene: TRBD1; len: 16; v_gene: TRBV18; CDR3aa: CASSTGTGVRNEKLFF; CDR3nt: TGTGCCAGCTCAACCGGGACAGGGGTGAGGAATGAAAAACTGTTTTTT
abundance: NA; j_gene: TRBJ2-1; d_gene: TRBD1; len: 13; v_gene: TRBV5-1; CDR3aa: CASSYQGQDESIF; CDR3nt: TGCGCCAGCAGCTACCAGGGACAGGATGAATCGATCTTC
abundance: NA; j_gene: TRBJ1-2; d_gene: NA; len: 14; v_gene: TRBV6-1; CDR3aa: CASTRGVGDYGYTF; CDR3nt: TGTGCCAGCACCCGAGGAGTCGGGGACTATGGCTACACCTTC
abundance: NA; j_gene: TRBJ1-2; d_gene: TRBD1; len: 17; v_gene: TRBV11-2; CDR3aa: CASSPNGGTGRGDGYTF; CDR3nt: TGTGCCAGCAGCCCTAATGGGGGGACAGGAAGGGGAGATGGCTACACCTTC
abundance: few; j_gene: TRBJ2-3; d_gene: TRBD2; len: 20; v_gene: TRBV7-6; CDR3aa: CASSLTGASMGTRRLDTQYF; CDR3nt: TGTGCCAGCAGCTTAACCGGGGCAAGTATGGGGACTAGACGTCTAGATACGCAGTATTTT
abundance: once; j_gene: TRBJ1-3; d_gene: NA; len: 15; v_gene: TRBV7-9; CDR3aa: CASSFAGGRGNTIYF; CDR3nt: TGTGCCAGCAGCTTCGCTGGGGGGAGAGGAAACACCATATATTTT
abundance: NA; j_gene: TRBJ1-4; d_gene: TRBD1; len: 16; v_gene: TRBV7-9; CDR3aa: CASSLAAGGFNEKLFF; CDR3nt: TGTGCCAGCAGCTTAGCGGCAGGGGGCTTTAATGAAAAACTGTTTTTT
abundance: NA; j_gene: TRBJ2-2; d_gene: NA; len: 15; v_gene: TRBV7-2; CDR3aa: CASSLGRVSTGELFF; CDR3nt: TGTGCCAGCAGCTTAGGGCGGGTGTCCACCGGGGAGCTGTTTTTT
abundance: once; j_gene: TRBJ2-1; d_gene: NA; len: 16; v_gene: TRBV11-2; CDR3aa: CASSPFTRGSYNEQFF; CDR3nt: TGTGCCAGCAGCCCCTTCACTCGGGGCTCCTACAATGAGCAGTTCTTC
abundance: NA; j_gene: TRBJ2-1; d_gene: NA; len: 18; v_gene: TRBV9; CDR3aa: CASSADPGLASRDDEQFF; CDR3nt: TGTGCCAGCAGCGCAGATCCAGGTCTGGCTAGCCGCGATGATGAGCAGTTCTTC
abundance: NA; j_gene: TRBJ1-5; d_gene: TRBD1; len: 13; v_gene: TRBV7-2; CDR3aa: CASSVGQGQPQHF; CDR3nt: TGTGCCAGCAGCGTCGGACAGGGCCAGCCCCAGCATTTT
abundance: NA; j_gene: TRBJ1-5; d_gene: TRBD1; len: 13; v_gene: TRBV30; CDR3aa: CAWDRGYNQPQHF; CDR3nt: TGTGCCTGGGACAGGGGTTACAATCAGCCCCAGCATTTT
abundance: NA; j_gene: TRBJ2-1; d_gene: TRBD1; len: 15; v_gene: TRBV5-1; CDR3aa: CASSFGGQESNEQFF; CDR3nt: TGCGCCAGCAGCTTCGGGGGACAGGAGAGCAATGAGCAGTTCTTC
abundance: NA; j_gene: TRBJ2-7; d_gene: TRBD2; len: 17; v_gene: TRBV27; CDR3aa: CASSLVPSSGRAYEQYF; CDR3nt: TGTGCCAGCAGTTTAGTCCCCTCGAGCGGGAGGGCCTACGAGCAGTACTTC
abundance: once; j_gene: TRBJ2-7; d_gene: TRBD2; len: 15; v_gene: TRBV7-2; CDR3aa: CASSLMGLAGDEQYF; CDR3nt: TGTGCCAGCAGCTTAATGGGACTAGCGGGAGACGAGCAGTACTTC
abundance: NA; j_gene: TRBJ1-2; d_gene: NA; len: 14; v_gene: TRBV16; CDR3aa: CASSQSPGNYGYTF; CDR3nt: TGTGCCAGCAGCCAATCCCCGGGTAACTATGGCTACACCTTC
abundance: NA; j_gene: TRBJ1-1; d_gene: NA; len: 13; v_gene: TRBV19; CDR3aa: CASSIRWNTEAFF; CDR3nt: TGTGCCAGTAGTATCCGGTGGAACACTGAAGCTTTCTTT
abundance: NA; j_gene: TRBJ1-6; d_gene: NA; len: 17; v_gene: TRBV5-1; CDR3aa: CASRLSTRLFLNSPLHF; CDR3nt: TGCGCCAGCAGATTATCCACGAGGCTATTTCTTAATTCACCCCTCCACTTT
abundance: NA; j_gene: TRBJ2-1; d_gene: TRBD2; len: 17; v_gene: TRBV19; CDR3aa: CASSIDGGRLGYNEQFF; CDR3nt: TGTGCCAGTAGTATAGACGGCGGGAGGCTCGGCTACAATGAGCAGTTCTTC
abundance: NA; j_gene: TRBJ1-6; d_gene: TRBD1; len: 17; v_gene: TRBV6-1; CDR3aa: CASSEASQGIANSPLHF; CDR3nt: TGTGCCAGCAGTGAAGCATCACAGGGGATCGCGAATTCACCCCTCCACTTT
abundance: NA; j_gene: TRBJ2-7; d_gene: NA; len: 13; v_gene: TRBV27; CDR3aa: CASSVGGGYEQYF; CDR3nt: TGTGCCAGCAGCGTGGGAGGGGGATACGAGCAGTACTTC
abundance: few; j_gene: TRBJ1-1; d_gene: TRBD1; len: 14; v_gene: TRBV28; CDR3aa: CASTKGGRNTEAFF; CDR3nt: TGTGCCAGCACTAAAGGGGGCAGGAACACTGAAGCTTTCTTT
abundance: NA; j_gene: TRBJ2-1; d_gene: TRBD2; len: 20; v_gene: TRBV28; CDR3aa: CASSFLKAGGTSGRANEQFF; CDR3nt: TGTGCCAGCAGTTTCCTAAAGGCAGGGGGGACTAGCGGGAGGGCCAATGAGCAGTTCTTC
abundance: NA; j_gene: TRBJ2-7; d_gene: NA; len: 13; v_gene: TRBV21-1; CDR3aa: CASTRGFSYEQYF; CDR3nt: TGTGCCAGCACTCGCGGGTTTTCCTACGAGCAGTACTTC
abundance: NA; j_gene: TRBJ1-5; d_gene: NA; len: 13; v_gene: TRBV27; CDR3aa: CASSFHPRQPQHF; CDR3nt: TGTGCCAGCAGTTTCCACCCCCGGCAGCCCCAGCATTTT
abundance: NA; j_gene: TRBJ1-1; d_gene: NA; len: 14; v_gene: TRBV6-5; CDR3aa: CASSYTPQTEEAFF; CDR3nt: TGTGCCAGCAGTTACACCCCTCAAACAGAAGAAGCTTTCTTT
abundance: NA; j_gene: TRBJ2-2; d_gene: NA; len: 16; v_gene: TRBV29-1; CDR3aa: CSVVGEAGGDTGELFF; CDR3nt: TGCAGCGTTGTTGGGGAGGCCGGGGGAGACACCGGGGAGCTGTTTTTT
abundance: NA; j_gene: TRBJ2-3; d_gene: TRBD1; len: 16; v_gene: TRBV7-2; CDR3aa: CASSLDGTGITDTQYF; CDR3nt: TGTGCCAGCAGCTTAGACGGGACAGGGATCACAGATACGCAGTATTTT
abundance: NA; j_gene: TRBJ2-1; d_gene: TRBD1; len: 16; v_gene: TRBV18; CDR3aa: CASSPLRTGQVNEQFF; CDR3nt: TGTGCCAGCTCACCACTCAGGACAGGGCAGGTGAATGAGCAGTTCTTC
abundance: NA; j_gene: TRBJ1-1; d_gene: NA; len: 11; v_gene: TRBV7-2; CDR3aa: CASSSPTKAFF; CDR3nt: TGTGCCAGCAGCTCCCCTACCAAAGCTTTCTTT
abundance: NA; j_gene: TRBJ1-3; d_gene: NA; len: 13; v_gene: TRBV12-3/TRBV12-4; CDR3aa: CASRPGGGNTIYF; CDR3nt: TGTGCCAGCAGACCAGGAGGAGGAAACACCATATATTTT
abundance: NA; j_gene: TRBJ2-3; d_gene: TRBD1; len: 14; v_gene: TRBV19; CDR3aa: CASSIARGKDTQYF; CDR3nt: TGTGCCAGTAGTATCGCCAGGGGGAAAGATACGCAGTATTTT
abundance: NA; j_gene: TRBJ2-1; d_gene: NA; len: 12; v_gene: TRBV2; CDR3aa: CASIGGIHEQFF; CDR3nt: TGTGCCAGCATAGGAGGTATCCATGAGCAGTTCTTC
abundance: NA; j_gene: TRBJ2-7; d_gene: TRBD1; len: 14; v_gene: TRBV6-5; CDR3aa: CASRPGQRLYEQYF; CDR3nt: TGTGCCAGCAGACCGGGACAGCGGCTATACGAGCAGTACTTC
abundance: NA; j_gene: TRBJ1-2; d_gene: TRBD1; len: 13; v_gene: TRBV6-5; CDR3aa: CASSDTGGVSYTF; CDR3nt: TGTGCCAGCAGCGATACAGGGGGCGTTAGCTACACCTTC